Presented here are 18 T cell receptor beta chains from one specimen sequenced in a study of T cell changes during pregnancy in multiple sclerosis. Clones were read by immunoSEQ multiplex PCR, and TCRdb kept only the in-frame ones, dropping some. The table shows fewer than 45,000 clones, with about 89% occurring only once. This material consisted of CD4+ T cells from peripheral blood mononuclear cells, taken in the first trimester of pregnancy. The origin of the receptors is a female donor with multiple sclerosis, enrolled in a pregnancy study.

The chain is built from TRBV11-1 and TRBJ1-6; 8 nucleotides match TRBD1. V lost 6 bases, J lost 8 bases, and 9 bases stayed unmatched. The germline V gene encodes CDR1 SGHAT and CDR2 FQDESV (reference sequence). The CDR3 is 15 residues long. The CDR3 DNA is TGTGCCAGCAGGCGTCGACAGGGGCGCCATTCACCCCTCCACTTT. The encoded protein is CASRRRQGRHSPLHF.

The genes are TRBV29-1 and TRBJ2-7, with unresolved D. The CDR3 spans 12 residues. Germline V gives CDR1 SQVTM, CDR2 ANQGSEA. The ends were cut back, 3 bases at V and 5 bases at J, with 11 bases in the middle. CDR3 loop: CSVERDTHEQYF. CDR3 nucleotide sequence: TGCAGCGTTGAGCGTGACACTCACGAGCAGTACTTC.

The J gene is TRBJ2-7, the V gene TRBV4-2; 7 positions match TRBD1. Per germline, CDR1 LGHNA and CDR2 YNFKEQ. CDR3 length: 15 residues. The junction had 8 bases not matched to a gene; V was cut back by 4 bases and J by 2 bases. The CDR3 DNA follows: TGTGCCAGCAGCCTACGGGACAGCCAAACCTACGAGCAGTACTTC. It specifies CASSLRDSQTYEQYF.

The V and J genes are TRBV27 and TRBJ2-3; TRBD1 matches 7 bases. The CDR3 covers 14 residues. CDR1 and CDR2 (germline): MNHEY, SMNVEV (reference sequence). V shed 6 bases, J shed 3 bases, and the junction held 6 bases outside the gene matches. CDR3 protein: CASSRDRDTDTQYF. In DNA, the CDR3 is TGTGCCAGCAGCCGGGACAGAGATACAGATACGCAGTATTTT.

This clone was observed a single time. Here the CDR3 DNA reads TGTGCCAGCAGCTTAGTTACGGGATCCCCCACTGAAGCTTTCTTT. It codes for CASSLVTGSPTEAFF. The rearrangement uses TRBV7-8 and TRBJ1-1; the D is unclear. Germline-derived CDR1 and CDR2 are SGHVS and FQNEAQ. The CDR3 sequence is 15 residues long. The germline V and J ends were trimmed by 1 base and 4 bases, with 13 bases remaining between them.

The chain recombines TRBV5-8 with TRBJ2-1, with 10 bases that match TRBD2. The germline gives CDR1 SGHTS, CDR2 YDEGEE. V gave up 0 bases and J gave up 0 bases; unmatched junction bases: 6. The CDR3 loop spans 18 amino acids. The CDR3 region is CASSLEAGGISSYNEQFF. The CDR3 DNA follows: TGTGCCAGCAGCTTGGAAGCGGGGGGGATAAGCTCCTACAATGAGCAGTTCTTC.

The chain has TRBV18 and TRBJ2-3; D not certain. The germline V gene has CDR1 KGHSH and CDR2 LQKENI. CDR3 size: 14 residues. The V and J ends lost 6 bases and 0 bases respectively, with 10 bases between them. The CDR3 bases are TGTGCCAGCTCCAATCGGTGGAGCACAGATACGCAGTATTTT. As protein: CASSNRWSTDTQYF.

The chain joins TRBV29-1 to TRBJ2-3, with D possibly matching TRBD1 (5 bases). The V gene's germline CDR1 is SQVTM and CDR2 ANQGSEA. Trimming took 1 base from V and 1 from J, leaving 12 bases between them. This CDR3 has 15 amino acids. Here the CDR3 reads CSVEGWGSGTDTQYF. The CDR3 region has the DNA TGCAGCGTTGAAGGATGGGGCAGTGGCACAGATACGCAGTATTTT.

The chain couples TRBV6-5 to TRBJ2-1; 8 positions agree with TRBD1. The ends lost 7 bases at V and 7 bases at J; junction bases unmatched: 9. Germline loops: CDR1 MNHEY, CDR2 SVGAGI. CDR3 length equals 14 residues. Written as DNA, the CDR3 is TGTGCCAGCAAGAACCGGGACAGGAAAAATGAGCAGTTCTTC. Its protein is CASKNRDRKNEQFF.

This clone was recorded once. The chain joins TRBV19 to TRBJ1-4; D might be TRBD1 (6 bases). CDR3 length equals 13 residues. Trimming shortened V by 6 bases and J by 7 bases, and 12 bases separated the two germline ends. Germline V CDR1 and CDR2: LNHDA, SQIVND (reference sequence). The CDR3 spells CASSDQGSEKLFF. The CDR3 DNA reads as TGTGCCAGTAGCGATCAGGGGAGTGAAAAACTGTTTTTT.

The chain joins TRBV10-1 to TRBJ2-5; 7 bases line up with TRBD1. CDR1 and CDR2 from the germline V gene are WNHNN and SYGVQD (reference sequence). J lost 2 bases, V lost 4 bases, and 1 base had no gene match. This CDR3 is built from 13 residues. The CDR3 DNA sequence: TGCGCCAGCAGTGCCAGGGGGCAAGAGACCCAGTACTTC. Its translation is CASSARGQETQYF.

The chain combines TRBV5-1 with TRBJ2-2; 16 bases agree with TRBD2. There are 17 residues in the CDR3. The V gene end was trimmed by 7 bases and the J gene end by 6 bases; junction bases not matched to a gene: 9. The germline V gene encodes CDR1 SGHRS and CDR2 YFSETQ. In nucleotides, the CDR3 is TGCGCCAGCGCGGCCGGGACTAGCGGGAGGGATGCCGGGGAGCTGTTTTTT. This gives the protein CASAAGTSGRDAGELFF.

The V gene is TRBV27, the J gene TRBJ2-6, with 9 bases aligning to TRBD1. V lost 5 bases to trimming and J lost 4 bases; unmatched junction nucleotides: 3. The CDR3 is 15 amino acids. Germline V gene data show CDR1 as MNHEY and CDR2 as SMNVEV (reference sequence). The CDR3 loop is CASSRTGAGANVLTF. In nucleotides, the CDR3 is TGTGCCAGCAGTAGGACAGGGGCCGGGGCCAACGTCCTGACTTTC.

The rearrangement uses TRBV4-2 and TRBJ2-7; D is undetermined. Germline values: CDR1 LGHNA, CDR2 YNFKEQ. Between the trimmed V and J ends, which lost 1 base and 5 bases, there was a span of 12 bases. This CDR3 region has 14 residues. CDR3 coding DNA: TGTGCCAGCAGCCAAGCCAGGTTGCTCGACGAGCAGTACTTC. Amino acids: CASSQARLLDEQYF.

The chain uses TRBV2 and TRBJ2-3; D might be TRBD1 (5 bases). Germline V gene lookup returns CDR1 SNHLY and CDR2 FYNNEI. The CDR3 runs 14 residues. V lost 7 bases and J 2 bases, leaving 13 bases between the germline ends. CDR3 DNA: TGTGCCAGCACCCCGAGACAGCCCACAGATACGCAGTATTTT. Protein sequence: CASTPRQPTDTQYF.

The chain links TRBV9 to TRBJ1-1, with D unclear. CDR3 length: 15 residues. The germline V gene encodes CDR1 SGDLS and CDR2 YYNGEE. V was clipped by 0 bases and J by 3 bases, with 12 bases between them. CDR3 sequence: CASSVGRGMDTEAFF. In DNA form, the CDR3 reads TGTGCCAGCAGCGTAGGAAGAGGGATGGACACTGAAGCTTTCTTT.

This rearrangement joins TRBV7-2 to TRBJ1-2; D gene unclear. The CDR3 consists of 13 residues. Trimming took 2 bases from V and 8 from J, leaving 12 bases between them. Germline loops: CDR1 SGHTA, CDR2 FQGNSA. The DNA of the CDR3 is TGTGCCAGCAGCTTATTCGGGTCGCAGGGCTACACCTTC. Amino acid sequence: CASSLFGSQGYTF.

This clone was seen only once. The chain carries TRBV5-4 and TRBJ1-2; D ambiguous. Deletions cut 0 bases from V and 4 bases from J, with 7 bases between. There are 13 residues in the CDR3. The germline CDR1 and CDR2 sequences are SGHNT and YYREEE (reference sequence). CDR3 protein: CASSLAGIYGYTF. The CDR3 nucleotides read TGTGCCAGCAGCTTGGCGGGGATCTATGGCTACACCTTC.